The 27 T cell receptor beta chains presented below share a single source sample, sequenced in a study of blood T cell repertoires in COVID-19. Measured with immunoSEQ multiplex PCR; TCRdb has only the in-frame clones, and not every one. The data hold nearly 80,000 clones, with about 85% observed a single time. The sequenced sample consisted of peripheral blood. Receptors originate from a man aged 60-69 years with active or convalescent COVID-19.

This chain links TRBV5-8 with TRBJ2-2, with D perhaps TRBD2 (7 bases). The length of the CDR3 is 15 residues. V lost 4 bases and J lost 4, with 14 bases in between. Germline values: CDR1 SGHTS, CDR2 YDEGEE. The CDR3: CASSPGGRSTGELFF. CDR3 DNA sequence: TGTGCCAGCAGCCCGGGGGGCAGATCCACCGGGGAGCTGTTTTTT. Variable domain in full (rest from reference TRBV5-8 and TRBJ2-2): EAGVTQSPTHLIKTRGQQATLRCSPISGHTSVYWYQQALGLGLQFLLWYDEGEERNRGNFPPRFSGRQFPNYSSELNVNALELEDSALYLCASSPGGRSTGELFFGEGSRLTVL.

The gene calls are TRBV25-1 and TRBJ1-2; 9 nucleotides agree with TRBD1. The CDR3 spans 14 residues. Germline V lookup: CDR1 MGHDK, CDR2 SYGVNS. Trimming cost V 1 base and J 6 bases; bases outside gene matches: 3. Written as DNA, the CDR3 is TGTGCCAGCAGTGAATGGGACAGGGTACATGGCTACACCTTC. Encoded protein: CASSEWDRVHGYTF.

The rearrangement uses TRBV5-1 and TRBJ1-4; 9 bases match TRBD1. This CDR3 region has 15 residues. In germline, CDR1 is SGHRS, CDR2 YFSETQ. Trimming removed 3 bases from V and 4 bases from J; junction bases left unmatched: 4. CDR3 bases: TGCGCCAGCAGCTGGGGACAGGGAAATAATGAAAAACTGTTTTTT. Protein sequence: CASSWGQGNNEKLFF. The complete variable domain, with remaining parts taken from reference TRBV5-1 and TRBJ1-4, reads KAGVTQTPRYLIKTRGQQVTLSCSPISGHRSVSWYQQTPGQGLQFLFEYFSETQRNKGNFPGRFSGRQFSNSRSEMNVSTLELGDSALYLCASSWGQGNNEKLFFGSGTQLSVL.

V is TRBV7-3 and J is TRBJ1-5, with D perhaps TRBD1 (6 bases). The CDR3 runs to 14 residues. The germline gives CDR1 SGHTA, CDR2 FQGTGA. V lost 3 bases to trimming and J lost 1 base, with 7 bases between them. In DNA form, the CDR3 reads TGTGCCAGCAGCTTGGGGACAAGCAATCAGCCCCAGCATTTT. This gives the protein CASSLGTSNQPQHF.

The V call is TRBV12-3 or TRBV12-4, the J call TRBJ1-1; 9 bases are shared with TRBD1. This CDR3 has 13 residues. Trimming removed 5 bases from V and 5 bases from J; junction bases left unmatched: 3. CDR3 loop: CASSAGTGTEAFF. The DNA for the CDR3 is TGTGCCAGCAGTGCCGGGACAGGGACTGAAGCTTTCTTT.

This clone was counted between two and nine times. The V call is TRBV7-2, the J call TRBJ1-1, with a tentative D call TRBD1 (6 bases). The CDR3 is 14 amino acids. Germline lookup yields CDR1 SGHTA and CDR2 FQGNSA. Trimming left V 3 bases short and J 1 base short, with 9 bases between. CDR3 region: CASSLDRTNTEAFF. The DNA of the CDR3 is TGTGCCAGCAGCTTGGACAGAACGAACACTGAAGCTTTCTTT.

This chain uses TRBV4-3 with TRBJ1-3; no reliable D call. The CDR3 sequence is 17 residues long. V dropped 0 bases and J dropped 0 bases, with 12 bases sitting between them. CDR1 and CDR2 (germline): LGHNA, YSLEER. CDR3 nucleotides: TGCGCCAGCAGCCAAGATACCCCAGGCCTCTCTGGAAACACCATATATTTT. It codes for CASSQDTPGLSGNTIYF.

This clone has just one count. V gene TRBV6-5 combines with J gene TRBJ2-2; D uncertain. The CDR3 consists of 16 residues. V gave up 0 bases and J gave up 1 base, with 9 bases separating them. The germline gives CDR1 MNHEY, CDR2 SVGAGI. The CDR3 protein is CASSYSSSGNTGELFF. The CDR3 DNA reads TGTGCCAGCAGTTACTCGTCCAGTGGGAACACCGGGGAGCTGTTTTTT.

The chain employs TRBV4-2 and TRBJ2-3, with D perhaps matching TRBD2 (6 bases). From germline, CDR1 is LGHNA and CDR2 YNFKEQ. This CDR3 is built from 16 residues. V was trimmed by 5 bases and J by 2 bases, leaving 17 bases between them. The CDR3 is CASSSLGAGATDTQYF. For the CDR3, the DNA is TGTGCCAGCAGCTCTCTTGGAGCGGGCGCCACAGATACGCAGTATTTT.

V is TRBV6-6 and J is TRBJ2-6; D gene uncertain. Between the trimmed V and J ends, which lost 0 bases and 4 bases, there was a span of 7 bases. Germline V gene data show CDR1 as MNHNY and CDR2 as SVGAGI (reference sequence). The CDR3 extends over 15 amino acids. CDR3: CASSYSRTGANVLTF. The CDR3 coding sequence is TGTGCCAGCAGTTACTCGAGAACCGGGGCCAACGTCCTGACTTTC.

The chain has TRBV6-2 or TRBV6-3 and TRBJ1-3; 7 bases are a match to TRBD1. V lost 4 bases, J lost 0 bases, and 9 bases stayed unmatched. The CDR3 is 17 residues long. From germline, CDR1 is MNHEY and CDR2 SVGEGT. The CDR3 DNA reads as TGTGCCAGCAGTTCCAGACAGGGCACACCCTCTGGAAACACCATATATTTT. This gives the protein CASSSRQGTPSGNTIYF.

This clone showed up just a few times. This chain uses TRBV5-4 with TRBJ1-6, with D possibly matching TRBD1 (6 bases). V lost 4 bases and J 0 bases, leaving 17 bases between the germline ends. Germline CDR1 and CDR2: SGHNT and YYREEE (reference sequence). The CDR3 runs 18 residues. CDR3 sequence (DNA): TGTGCCAGCAGCGCCGGGACATTCCTAAGCTCCTATAATTCACCCCTCCACTTT. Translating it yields CASSAGTFLSSYNSPLHF.

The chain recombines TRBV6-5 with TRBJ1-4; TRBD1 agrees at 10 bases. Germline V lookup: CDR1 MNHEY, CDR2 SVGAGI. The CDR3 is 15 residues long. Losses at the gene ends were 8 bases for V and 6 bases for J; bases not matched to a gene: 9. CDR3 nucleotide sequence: TGTGCCAGCGGCCGAGCCGACAGGGGGCATGAAAAACTGTTTTTT. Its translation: CASGRADRGHEKLFF.

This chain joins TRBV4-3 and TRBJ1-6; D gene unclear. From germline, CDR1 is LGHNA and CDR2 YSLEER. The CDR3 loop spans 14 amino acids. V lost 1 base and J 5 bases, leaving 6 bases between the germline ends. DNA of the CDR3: TGCGCCAGCAGCCAAGGCCAGGATAATTCACCCCTCCACTTT. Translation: CASSQGQDNSPLHF.

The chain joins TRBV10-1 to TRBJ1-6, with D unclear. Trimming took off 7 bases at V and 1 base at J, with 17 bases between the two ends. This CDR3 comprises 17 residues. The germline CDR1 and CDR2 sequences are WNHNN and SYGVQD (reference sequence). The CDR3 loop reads CASTPWRVGSYNSPLHF. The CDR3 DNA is TGCGCCAGCACCCCTTGGCGGGTTGGGTCCTATAATTCACCCCTCCACTTT.

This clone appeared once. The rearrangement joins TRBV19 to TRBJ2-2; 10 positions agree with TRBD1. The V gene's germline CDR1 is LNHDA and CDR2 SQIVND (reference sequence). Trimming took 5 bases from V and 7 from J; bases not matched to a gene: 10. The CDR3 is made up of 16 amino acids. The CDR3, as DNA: TGTGCCAGTAGTTCCGGGACAGGGGCCTTGGGCGGGGAGCTGTTTTTT. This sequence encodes CASSSGTGALGGELFF.

CDR3 sequence reads: CASSLIQGAAGANVLTF. The DNA of the CDR3 is TGTGCCAGTAGCCTAATCCAGGGGGCGGCTGGGGCCAACGTCCTGACTTTC. This chain connects TRBV19 to TRBJ2-6, with 8 bases lining up with TRBD1. The CDR3 loop spans 17 amino acids. Germline-derived CDR1 and CDR2 are LNHDA and SQIVND (reference sequence). The J segment lost 2 bases and the V segment lost 6 bases, leaving 9 bases of the junction unmatched.

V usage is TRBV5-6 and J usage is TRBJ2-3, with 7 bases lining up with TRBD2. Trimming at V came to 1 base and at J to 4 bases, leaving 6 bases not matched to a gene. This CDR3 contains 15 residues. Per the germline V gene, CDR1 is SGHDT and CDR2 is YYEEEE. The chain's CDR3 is CASSLYLAAPDTQYF. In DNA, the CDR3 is TGTGCCAGCAGCTTGTACCTAGCGGCCCCAGATACGCAGTATTTT.

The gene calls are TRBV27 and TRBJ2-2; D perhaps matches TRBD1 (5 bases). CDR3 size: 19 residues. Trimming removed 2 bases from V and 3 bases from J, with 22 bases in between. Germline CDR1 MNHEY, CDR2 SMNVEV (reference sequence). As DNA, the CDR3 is TGTGCCAGCAGTTTAATCACACAGCCAGACAGTTCCTACACCGGGGAGCTGTTTTTT. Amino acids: CASSLITQPDSSYTGELFF.

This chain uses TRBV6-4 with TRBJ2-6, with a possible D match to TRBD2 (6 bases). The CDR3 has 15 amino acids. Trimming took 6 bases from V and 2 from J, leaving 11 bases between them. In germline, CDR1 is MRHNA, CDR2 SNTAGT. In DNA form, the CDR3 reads TGTGCCAGCAGCGACGGGAGCGCTGGGGCCAACGTCCTGACTTTC. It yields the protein CASSDGSAGANVLTF.

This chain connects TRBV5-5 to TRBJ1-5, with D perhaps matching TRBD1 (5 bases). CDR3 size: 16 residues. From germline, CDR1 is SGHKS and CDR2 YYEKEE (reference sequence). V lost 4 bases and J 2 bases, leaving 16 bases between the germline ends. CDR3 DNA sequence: TGTGCCAGCAGCCCCGCCCCGGGGGATGGCAATCAGCCCCAGCATTTT. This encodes CASSPAPGDGNQPQHF.

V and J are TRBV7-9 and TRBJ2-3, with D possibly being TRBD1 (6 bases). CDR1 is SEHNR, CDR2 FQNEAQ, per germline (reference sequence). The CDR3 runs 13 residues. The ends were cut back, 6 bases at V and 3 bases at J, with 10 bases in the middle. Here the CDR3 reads CASRFTGTDTQYF. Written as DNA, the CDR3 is TGTGCCAGCAGATTTACAGGGACAGATACGCAGTATTTT.

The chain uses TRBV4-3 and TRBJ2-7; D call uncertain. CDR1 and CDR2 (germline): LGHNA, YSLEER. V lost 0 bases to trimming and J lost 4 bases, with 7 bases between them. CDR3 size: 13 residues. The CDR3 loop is CASSQETGYEQYF. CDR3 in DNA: TGCGCCAGCAGCCAAGAAACCGGGTACGAGCAGTACTTC.

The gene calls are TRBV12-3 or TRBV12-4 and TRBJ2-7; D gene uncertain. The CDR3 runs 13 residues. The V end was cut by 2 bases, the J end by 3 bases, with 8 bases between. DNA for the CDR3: TGTGCCAGCAGTTTAATGGGCAGCTACGAGCAGTACTTC. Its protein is CASSLMGSYEQYF.

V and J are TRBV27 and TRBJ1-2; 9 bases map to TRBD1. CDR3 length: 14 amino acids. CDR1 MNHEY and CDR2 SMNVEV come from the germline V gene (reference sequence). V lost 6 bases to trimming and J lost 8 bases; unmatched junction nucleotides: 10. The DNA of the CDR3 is TGTGCCAGCAGGCTTACAGGGGGCGCAGAGGGCTACACCTTC. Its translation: CASRLTGGAEGYTF.

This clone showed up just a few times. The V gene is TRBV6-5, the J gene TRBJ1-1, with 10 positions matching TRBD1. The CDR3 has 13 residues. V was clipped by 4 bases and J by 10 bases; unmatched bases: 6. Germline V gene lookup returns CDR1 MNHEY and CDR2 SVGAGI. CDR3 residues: CASSSPGTGVAFF. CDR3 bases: TGTGCCAGCAGTTCCCCCGGGACAGGGGTAGCTTTCTTT.

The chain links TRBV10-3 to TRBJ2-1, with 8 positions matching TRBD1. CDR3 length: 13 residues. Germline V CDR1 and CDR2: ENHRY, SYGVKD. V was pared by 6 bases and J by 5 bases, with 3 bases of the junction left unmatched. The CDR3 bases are TGTGCCATCAGCAACAGGGGGGACAATGAGCAGTTCTTC. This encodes CAISNRGDNEQFF.